This T cell receptor beta chain was sequenced during a study of cytotoxic CD8 clonotypes in ibrutinib-treated CLL. TCRdb's copy holds only in-frame clones and misses some; the assay was immunoSEQ multiplex PCR. The sample lists over 95,000 clones; under 70% were seen once. The V gene's germline CDR1 is SGHTS and CDR2 YDEGEE. Trimming removed 0 bases from V and 3 bases from J, with 10 bases in between. The CDR3 is 15 amino acids. This rearrangement joins TRBV5-8 to TRBJ2-1; possibly TRBD2 for D (6 bases). The material sequenced was PBMCs, taken after 24 months of ibrutinib treatment. The clonotype was recovered from a human donor with chronic lymphocytic leukemia. CDR3 sequence (DNA): TGTGCCAGCAGCTTGGGGCAGGGAGGCTACAATGAGCAGTTCTTC. It is translated as CASSLGQGGYNEQFF.